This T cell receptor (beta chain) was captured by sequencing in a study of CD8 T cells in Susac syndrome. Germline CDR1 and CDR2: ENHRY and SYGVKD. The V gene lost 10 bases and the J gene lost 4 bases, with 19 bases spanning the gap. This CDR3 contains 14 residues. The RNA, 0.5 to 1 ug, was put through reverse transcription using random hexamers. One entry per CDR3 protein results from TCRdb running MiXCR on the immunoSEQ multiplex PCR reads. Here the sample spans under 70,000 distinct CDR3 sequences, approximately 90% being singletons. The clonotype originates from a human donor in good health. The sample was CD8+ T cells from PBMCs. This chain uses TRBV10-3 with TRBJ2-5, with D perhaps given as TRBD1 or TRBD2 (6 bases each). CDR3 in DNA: TGTGCCACGGCGTACGGGGGCGAGTTAGAGACCCAGTACTTC. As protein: CATAYGGELETQYF.